Shown below are 21 T cell receptor beta chains from a single sample sequenced in a study of breast tumors, draining lymph nodes, adjacent tissues (dated by TCRdb to about 2016). The library was generated by multiplex PCR. TCRdb lists the instrument as Illumina HiSeq 2000. TCRdb took the public reads, trimmed them with fastp at Q25, ran MiXCR for clone calling and kept in-frame beta chains. Each CDR3 protein gets just one entry, which takes the most common genes and DNA from the rows behind it. Recorded for this sample are 85,000 to 130,000 distinct CDR3 sequences; about 29% of them occurred a single time. The ten largest make up 5.5% to 7% of the sample. The axillary draining lymph nodes of breast cancer patients were the source of the lymph node samples. The sample was axillary lymph node tissue. The receptors derive from a female donor with breast cancer. Some clones in this sample may be carry-over from other donors' samples.

This clonotype was detected ten times or more. J is TRBJ1-6 and V is TRBV11-2, with D possibly matching TRBD1 (5 bases). The CDR3 runs 17 residues. Germline V gene data show CDR1 as SGHAT and CDR2 as FQNNGV. The V end lost 5 bases, the J end lost 4 bases, and 18 bases lay between the germline ends. The CDR3 nucleotides read TGTGCCAGCAGCCCCCGTTTAGGGGATCGATATAATTCACCCCTCCACTTT. This gives the protein CASSPRLGDRYNSPLHF.

There are many counts of this clonotype. The chain carries TRBV6-5 and TRBJ2-3; TRBD2 aligns across 9 bases. The V gene's germline CDR1 is MNHEY and CDR2 SVGAGI. Unmatched junction bases numbered 4, after V lost 6 bases and J lost 0 bases. The CDR3 spans 15 residues. As DNA, the CDR3 is TGTGCCAGCAGCCTAGCGGGGCGTAGCACAGATACGCAGTATTTT. It specifies CASSLAGRSTDTQYF.

This clonotype showed up many times. The chain uses TRBV20-1 and TRBJ1-2, with TRBD1 identical over 7 bases. CDR1 DFQATT and CDR2 SNEGSKA come from the germline V gene (reference sequence). CDR3 length: 11 residues. With V trimmed by 5 bases and J by 6 bases, 3 bases remained unmatched. The CDR3 DNA sequence: TGCAGTGCTCTGACAGGGAATGGCTACACCTTC. It translates to CSALTGNGYTF.

The rearrangement links TRBV20-1 to TRBJ2-1, with TRBD2 matching over 16 bases. The CDR3 totals 16 residues. V shed 7 bases and J 5 bases; nucleotides not matched to a gene: 8. Germline assignment: CDR1 DFQATT and CDR2 SNEGSKA (reference sequence). The CDR3: CSVIPGLAGGHNEQFF. CDR3 DNA: TGCAGTGTTATACCGGGACTAGCGGGAGGGCACAATGAGCAGTTCTTC.

In the case of this clonotype: It is unclear where the CDR3 begins or ends on the DNA, so no DNA is shown, and the CDR3 is as TCRdb lists it. CDR3 in amino acids: CASSIYLCSVVRYGRANNEQFF. The rearrangement links TRBV7-6 to TRBJ2-1; TRBD2 is taken as the D call from the table, unchecked against the DNA. The CDR3 is 22 residues long, ends included. CDR1 SGHVS and CDR2 FNYEAQ come from the germline V gene.

About this clonotype: Mismatch with germline at one junction end may stem from a read error. V is TRBV12-3 or TRBV12-4 and J is TRBJ2-7; maybe TRBD1 (6 bases). The CDR3 sequence is 14 residues long. CDR3 nucleotide sequence: TGTGCCAGCAGTCTAGCAGGGGCCCCCTACGAGCAGTACTTC. Protein sequence: CASSLAGAPYEQYF.

The sample holds many counts of this clonotype. This chain joins TRBV7-3 and TRBJ1-3; 8 nucleotides line up with TRBD1. The germline gives CDR1 SGHTA, CDR2 FQGTGA. There are 15 residues in the CDR3. V dropped 5 bases and J dropped 0; count of bases not matched to a gene: 3. The CDR3 bases are TGTGCCAGCAGCCCGGGGACAGGCTCTGGAAACACCATATATTTT. It yields the protein CASSPGTGSGNTIYF.

In its sample, this clonotype was seen a few times. The rearrangement links TRBV27 to TRBJ1-2, with 7 bases that match TRBD1. The CDR3 covers 14 residues. With V trimmed by 3 bases and J by 2 bases, 3 bases remained unmatched. The V gene's germline CDR1 is MNHEY and CDR2 SMNVEV (reference sequence). CDR3: CASSFADRNYGYTF. CDR3 sequence (DNA): TGTGCCAGCAGTTTCGCGGACAGGAACTATGGCTACACCTTC.

This clonotype appeared many times. The chain uses TRBV5-1 and TRBJ2-5; D is uncertain. This CDR3 has 14 amino acids. Trimming left V 0 bases short and J 3 bases short, with 9 bases between. CDR1 SGHRS and CDR2 YFSETQ come from the germline V gene. Here the CDR3 DNA reads TGCGCCAGCAGCTTGGCTAACAGAAAAGAGACCCAGTACTTC. Translation gives CASSLANRKETQYF.

This clonotype was recorded many times. The chain joins TRBV20-1 to TRBJ1-2, with D uncertain. Germline CDR1 reads DFQATT; CDR2 reads SNEGSKA (reference sequence). With 1 base removed from V and 3 bases from J, the gap between germline ends came to 12 bases. CDR3 size: 14 residues. The CDR3 sequence: CSARGMGGDYGYTF. The CDR3 nucleotides are TGCAGTGCTAGAGGAATGGGCGGGGACTATGGCTACACCTTC.

This clonotype was picked up many times. The rearrangement joins TRBV3-1 to TRBJ2-5; 13 positions agree with TRBD2. J lost 3 bases, V lost 8 bases, and 9 bases had no gene match. Per germline, CDR1 LGHDT and CDR2 YNNKEL (reference sequence). This CDR3 comprises 16 residues. The CDR3 region is CASGPWGTSGKETQYF. For the CDR3, the DNA is TGTGCCAGCGGACCCTGGGGGACTAGCGGGAAAGAGACCCAGTACTTC.

This clonotype was seen many times. Given a much more abundant clone one base away, this may be a read error. This sequence joins TRBV12-3 or TRBV12-4 and TRBJ1-2; D not certain. The CDR3 consists of 16 residues. V was pared by 3 bases and J by 7 bases, with 21 bases between. CDR3 amino acids: CASSFDSESRGGGYTF. Here the CDR3 DNA reads TGTGCCAGCAGTTTCGACTCAGAATCCCGAGGAGGTGGCTACACCTTC.

Note on this clonotype: A read error may produce the germline difference seen at one junction end. The chain uses TRBV6-2 or TRBV6-3 and TRBJ1-5, with D possibly being TRBD1 (6 bases). CDR3 length: 15 amino acids. The germline V gene has CDR1 MNHEY and CDR2 SVGEGT. DNA for the CDR3: TGTGCCAGCAGTCACTCCCGGGGGCGAGGACAGCCCCAGCATTTT. Its protein product is CASSHSRGRGQPQHF.

For the CDR3, the DNA is TGTGCCAGCAGTTACACCGGGAACACCGGGGAGCTGTTTTTT. It is translated as CASSYTGNTGELFF. The chain recombines TRBV6-2 or TRBV6-3 with TRBJ2-2; D not certain. CDR3 length: 14 residues. V lost 2 bases to trimming and J lost 1 base, with 5 bases between them. Germline lookup yields CDR1 MNHEY and CDR2 SVGEGT.

For this clonotype: Sequence at one end of the junction differs from germline and may be a read error. The rearrangement uses TRBV14 and TRBJ1-6; D is unresolved. Per the germline V gene, CDR1 is SGHDN and CDR2 is FVKESK. This CDR3 is built from 14 residues. In nucleotides, the CDR3 is TGTGCCAGCAGCCCAGGATACTATAATTCACCCCTCCCCTTT. This translates into CASSPGYYNSPLPF.

This clonotype was seen many times. The rearrangement links TRBV11-2 to TRBJ1-4; D remains unclear. Germline CDR1 and CDR2: SGHAT and FQNNGV. The CDR3 is 15 residues long. Trimming cost V 6 bases and J 0 bases, with 11 bases left between them. CDR3 sequence (DNA): TGTGCCAGCAGTATAGAAGGTGCAACTAATGAAAAACTGTTTTTT. Its translation: CASSIEGATNEKLFF.

This clonotype was detected ten times or more. The rearrangement joins TRBV19 to TRBJ1-3; perhaps TRBD1 as D (6 bases). The CDR3 totals 16 residues. With 3 bases removed from V and 3 bases from J, the gap between germline ends came to 15 bases. Germline CDR1 LNHDA, CDR2 SQIVND (reference sequence). The DNA for the CDR3 is TGTGCCAGTAGTATCCGGACAGCACAGGTTGGAAACACCATATATTTT. Protein sequence: CASSIRTAQVGNTIYF.

The V and J genes are TRBV5-1 and TRBJ2-5; D is undetermined. The V gene lost 5 bases and the J gene lost 2 bases, with 10 bases spanning the gap. Germline CDR1 reads SGHRS; CDR2 reads YFSETQ. The CDR3 totals 13 residues. The CDR3, as DNA: TGCGCCAGCAGATCTACTCATCAAGAGACCCAGTACTTC. This encodes CASRSTHQETQYF.

This clonotype was detected many times. The chain joins TRBV28 to TRBJ1-5; TRBD1 matches 12 bases. The CDR3 covers 16 residues. Trimming removed 9 bases from V and 7 bases from J; junction bases left unmatched: 13. Germline V gene sequence: CDR1 MDHEN, CDR2 SYDVKM. CDR3 in DNA: TGTGCCAGTCGCTACCGGGACAGGGGGCGCGGGCAGCCCCAGCATTTT. Translating gives CASRYRDRGRGQPQHF.

Regarding this clonotype: An end of the junction differs from the germline gene, which may be a read error. This chain uses TRBV12-3 or TRBV12-4 with TRBJ2-7; 8 nucleotides line up with TRBD1. The CDR3 runs 15 residues. This CDR3 reads CASSFGQGYSYEQHF. The DNA of the CDR3 is TGTGCCAGCAGCTTCGGACAGGGTTACTCCTACGAGCAGCACTTC.

This clonotype was seen repeatedly, ten times or more. The chain carries TRBV19 and TRBJ1-4; D unresolved. From germline, CDR1 is LNHDA and CDR2 SQIVND (reference sequence). V was shortened by 7 bases and J by 6 bases, with 6 bases between the two germline ends. CDR3 size: 11 residues. The CDR3 DNA follows: TGTGCCAGTAAAAAGGATGAAAAACTGTTTTTT. It yields the protein CASKKDEKLFF.